A single T cell receptor (beta chain) is shown here with its context. This sample was taken from a study of control samples from healthy donors and cancer patients. CDR3 size: 16 residues. The germline V and J ends were trimmed by 6 bases and 2 bases, with 19 bases remaining between them. The germline V gene has CDR1 SNHLY and CDR2 FYNNEI. Here immunoSEQ multiplex PCR was the method, and the copy in TCRdb shows in-frame clones only, minus some. This sample's clone table lists fewer than 250,000 clones. The chain uses TRBV2 and TRBJ2-5; D may correspond to TRBD1 or TRBD2 (5 bases each). The source material was blood. The sequence derives from a woman in her 30s in good health. The CDR3 loop reads CASRQPPGPRQETQYF. The CDR3 DNA follows: TGTGCCAGCAGACAGCCACCGGGACCGAGACAAGAGACCCAGTACTTC.